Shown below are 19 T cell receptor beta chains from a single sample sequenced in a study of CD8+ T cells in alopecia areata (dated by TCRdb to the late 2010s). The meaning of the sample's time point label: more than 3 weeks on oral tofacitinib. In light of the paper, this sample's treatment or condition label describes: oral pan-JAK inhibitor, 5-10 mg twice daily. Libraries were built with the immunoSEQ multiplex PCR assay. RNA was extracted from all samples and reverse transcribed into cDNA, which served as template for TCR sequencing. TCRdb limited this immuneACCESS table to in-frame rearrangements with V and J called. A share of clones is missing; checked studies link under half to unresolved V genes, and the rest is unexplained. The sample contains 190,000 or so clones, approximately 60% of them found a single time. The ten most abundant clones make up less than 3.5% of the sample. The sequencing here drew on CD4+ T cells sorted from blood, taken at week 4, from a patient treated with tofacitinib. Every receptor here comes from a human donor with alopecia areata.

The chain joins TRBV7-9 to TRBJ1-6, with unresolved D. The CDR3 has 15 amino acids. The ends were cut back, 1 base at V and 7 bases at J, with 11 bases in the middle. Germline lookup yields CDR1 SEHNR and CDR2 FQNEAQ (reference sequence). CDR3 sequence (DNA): TGTGCCAGCAGCTTAGATGTGGGTACGAATTCACCCCTCCACTTT. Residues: CASSLDVGTNSPLHF.

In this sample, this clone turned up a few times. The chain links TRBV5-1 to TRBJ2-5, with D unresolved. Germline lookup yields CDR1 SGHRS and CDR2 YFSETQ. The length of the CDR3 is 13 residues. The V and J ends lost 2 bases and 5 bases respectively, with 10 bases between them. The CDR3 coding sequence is TGCGCCAGCAGCTTTTCCGAGTACGAGACCCAGTACTTC. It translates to CASSFSEYETQYF.

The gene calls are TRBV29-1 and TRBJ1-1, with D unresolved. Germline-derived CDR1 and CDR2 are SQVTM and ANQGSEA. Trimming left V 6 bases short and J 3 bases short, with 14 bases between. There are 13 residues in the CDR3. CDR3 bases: TGCAGCGTAGCCACCGGGCAGGACACTGAAGCTTTCTTT. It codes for CSVATGQDTEAFF.

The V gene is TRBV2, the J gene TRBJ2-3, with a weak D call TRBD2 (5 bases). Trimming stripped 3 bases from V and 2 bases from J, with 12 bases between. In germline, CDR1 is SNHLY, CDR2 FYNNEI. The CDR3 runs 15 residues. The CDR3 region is CASSEAGRDTDTQYF. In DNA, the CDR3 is TGTGCCAGCAGTGAGGCGGGTCGGGACACAGATACGCAGTATTTT.

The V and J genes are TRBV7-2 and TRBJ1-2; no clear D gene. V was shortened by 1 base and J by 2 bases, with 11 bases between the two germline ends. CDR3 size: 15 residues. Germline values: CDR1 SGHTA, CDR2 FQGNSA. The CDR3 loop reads CASSLVRGINYGYTF. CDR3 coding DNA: TGTGCCAGCAGCTTAGTTCGGGGTATAAACTATGGCTACACCTTC.

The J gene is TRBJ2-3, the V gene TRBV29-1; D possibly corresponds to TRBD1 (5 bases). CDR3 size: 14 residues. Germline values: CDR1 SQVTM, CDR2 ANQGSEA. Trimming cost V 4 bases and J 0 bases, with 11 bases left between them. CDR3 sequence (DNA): TGCAGCGTTGGGGGCGCAGATAGCACAGATACGCAGTATTTT. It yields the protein CSVGGADSTDTQYF.

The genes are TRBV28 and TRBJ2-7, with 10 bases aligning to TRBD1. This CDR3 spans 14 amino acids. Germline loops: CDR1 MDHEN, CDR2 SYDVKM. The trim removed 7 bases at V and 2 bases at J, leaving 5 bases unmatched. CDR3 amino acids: CASTGQGGTYEQYF. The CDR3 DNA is TGTGCCAGCACCGGACAGGGGGGAACCTACGAGCAGTACTTC. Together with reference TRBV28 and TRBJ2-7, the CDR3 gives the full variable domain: DVKVTQSSRYLVKRTGEKVFLECVQDMDHENMFWYRQDPGLGLRLIYFSYDVKMKEKGDIPEGYSVSREKKERFSLILESASTNQTSMYLCASTGQGGTYEQYFGPGTRLTVT.

The CDR3 DNA reads TGTGCCATCACCGACAGTCGTTCTGGGGCCAACGTCCTGACTTTC. Encoded protein: CAITDSRSGANVLTF. The rearrangement uses TRBV10-3 and TRBJ2-6, with D maybe TRBD1 (5 bases). V was pared by 7 bases and J by 1 base, with 11 bases between. The V gene's germline CDR1 is ENHRY and CDR2 SYGVKD. The length of the CDR3 is 15 residues.

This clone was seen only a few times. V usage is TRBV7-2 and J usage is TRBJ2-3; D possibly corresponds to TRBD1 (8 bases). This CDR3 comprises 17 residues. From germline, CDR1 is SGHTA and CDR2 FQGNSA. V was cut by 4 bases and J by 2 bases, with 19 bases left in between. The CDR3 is CASSSRQGRGYTDTQYF. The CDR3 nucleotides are TGTGCCAGCAGCTCCCGACAGGGGAGGGGGTACACAGATACGCAGTATTTT.

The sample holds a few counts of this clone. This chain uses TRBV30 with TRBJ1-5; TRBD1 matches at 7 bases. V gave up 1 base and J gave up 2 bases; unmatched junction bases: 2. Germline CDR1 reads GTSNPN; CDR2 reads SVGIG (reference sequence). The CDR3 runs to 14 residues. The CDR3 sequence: CAWSEGARNQPQHF. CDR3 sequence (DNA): TGTGCCTGGAGTGAGGGGGCCCGCAATCAGCCCCAGCATTTT.

CDR3 bases: TGTGCCAGCAGCTTACCCTCCGCGGGGGGGCCGCGGGAGCAGTTCTTC. Translated: CASSLPSAGGPREQFF. This chain connects TRBV7-2 to TRBJ2-1, with 9 bases lining up with TRBD2. The CDR3 consists of 16 residues. With V trimmed by 2 bases and J by 10 bases, 12 bases remained unmatched. The germline CDR1 and CDR2 sequences are SGHTA and FQGNSA. Using reference TRBV7-2 and TRBJ2-1 for the parts outside the CDR3, the full variable domain is GAGVSQSPSNKVTEKGKDVELRCDPISGHTALYWYRQSLGQGLEFLIYFQGNSAPDKSGLPSDRFSAERTGGSVSTLTIQRTQQEDSAVYLCASSLPSAGGPREQFFGPGTRLTVL.

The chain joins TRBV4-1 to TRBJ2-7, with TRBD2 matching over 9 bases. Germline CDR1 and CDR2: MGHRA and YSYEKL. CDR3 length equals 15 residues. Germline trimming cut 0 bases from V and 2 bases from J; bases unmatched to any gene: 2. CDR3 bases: TGCGCCAGCAGCCAAGACCTAGCGGGGACCTACGAGCAGTACTTC. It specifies CASSQDLAGTYEQYF.

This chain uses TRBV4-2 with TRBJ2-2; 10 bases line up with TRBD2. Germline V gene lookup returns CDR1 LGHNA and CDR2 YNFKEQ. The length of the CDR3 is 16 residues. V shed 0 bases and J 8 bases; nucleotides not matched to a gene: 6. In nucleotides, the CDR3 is TGTGCCAGCAGCCAAGAGGGGACTAGCGTCCAGGGGGAGCTGTTTTTT. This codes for CASSQEGTSVQGELFF.

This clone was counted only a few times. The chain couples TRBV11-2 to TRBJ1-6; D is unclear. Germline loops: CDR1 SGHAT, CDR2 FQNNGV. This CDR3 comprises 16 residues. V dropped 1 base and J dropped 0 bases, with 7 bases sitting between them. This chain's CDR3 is CASSLVTFSYNSPLHF. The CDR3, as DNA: TGTGCCAGCAGCTTAGTGACTTTCTCCTATAATTCACCCCTCCACTTT.

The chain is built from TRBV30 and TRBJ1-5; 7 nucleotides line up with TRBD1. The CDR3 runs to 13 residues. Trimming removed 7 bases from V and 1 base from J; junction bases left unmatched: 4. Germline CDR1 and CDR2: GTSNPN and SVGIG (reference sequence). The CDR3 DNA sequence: TGTGCCTACCGACAGGGAAGCAATCAGCCCCAGCATTTT. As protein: CAYRQGSNQPQHF.

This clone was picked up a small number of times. Here the CDR3 DNA reads TGTGCCAGCAGTGGGACAGGGGGCCTTGAAAAACTGTTTTTT. It translates to CASSGTGGLEKLFF. This chain joins TRBV2 and TRBJ1-4; 11 bases line up with TRBD1. J was trimmed by 7 bases and V by 4 bases; bases with no gene match: 2. This CDR3 has 14 residues. Germline lookup yields CDR1 SNHLY and CDR2 FYNNEI. Complete variable domain (other parts from reference TRBV2 and TRBJ1-4): EPEVTQTPSHQVTQMGQEVILRCVPISNHLYFYWYRQILGQKVEFLVSFYNNEISEKSEIFDDQFSVERPDGSNFTLKIRSTKLEDSAMYFCASSGTGGLEKLFFGSGTQLSVL.

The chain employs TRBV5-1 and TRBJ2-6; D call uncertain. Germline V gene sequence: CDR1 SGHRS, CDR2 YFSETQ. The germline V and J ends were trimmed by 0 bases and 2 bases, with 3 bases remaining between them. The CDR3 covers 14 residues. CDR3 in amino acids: CASSLAPGANVLTF. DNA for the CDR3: TGCGCCAGCAGCTTGGCCCCTGGGGCCAACGTCCTGACTTTC.

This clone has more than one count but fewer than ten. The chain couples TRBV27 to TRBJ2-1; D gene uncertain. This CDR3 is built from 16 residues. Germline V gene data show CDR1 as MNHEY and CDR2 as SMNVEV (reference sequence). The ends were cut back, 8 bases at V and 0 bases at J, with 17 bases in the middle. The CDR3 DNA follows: TGTGCCAGCGTCCACAGAAGTACAAGCTCCTACAATGAGCAGTTCTTC. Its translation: CASVHRSTSSYNEQFF.

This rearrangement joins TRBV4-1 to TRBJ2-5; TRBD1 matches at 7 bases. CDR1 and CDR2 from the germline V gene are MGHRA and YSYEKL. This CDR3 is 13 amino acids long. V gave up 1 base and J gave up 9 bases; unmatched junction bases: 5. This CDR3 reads CASSQGDSPSQYF. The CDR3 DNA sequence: TGCGCCAGCAGCCAAGGGGACAGTCCTTCCCAGTACTTC.